These 25 T cell receptor beta chains share one sample of origin, sequenced in a study of cytomegalovirus exposure and HLA in healthy donors. Both 60 Vbeta primers and 13 Jbeta primers went into the PCR. The method was immunoSEQ multiplex PCR; TCRdb's version includes in-frame clones alone and lacks a portion of them. Here the sample spans 150,000 or so clones, about 81% being singletons. Sample: PBMCs. These receptors all stem from a man aged 25 to 40 in good health and CMV-seronegative.

This clone was detected a few times. The rearrangement joins TRBV4-1 to TRBJ1-1; D is unclear. The CDR3 is 14 residues long. Looked up from germline, CDR1 is MGHRA and CDR2 is YSYEKL. Trimming cost V 0 bases and J 1 base, with 6 bases left between them. The CDR3 spells CASSQDPGNTEAFF. As DNA, the CDR3 is TGCGCCAGCAGCCAAGACCCAGGGAACACTGAAGCTTTCTTT.

The chain links TRBV5-6 to TRBJ2-1; possibly TRBD1 for D (6 bases). The CDR3 has 13 amino acids. The V end lost 0 bases, the J end lost 15 bases, and 16 bases lay between the germline ends. The germline V gene encodes CDR1 SGHDT and CDR2 YYEEEE. The DNA of the CDR3 is TGTGCCAGCAGCTTGGGGGGAGAGGGGGAGTTGTTCTTC. As protein: CASSLGGEGELFF.

The chain couples TRBV30 to TRBJ2-7; D unclear. Trimming removed 4 bases at V and 1 base at J, with 8 bases between. The CDR3 spans 12 residues. Germline CDR1 GTSNPN, CDR2 SVGIG (reference sequence). The chain's CDR3 is CAWNRASYEQYF. The DNA for the CDR3 is TGTGCCTGGAACCGCGCATCCTACGAGCAGTACTTC.

The chain uses TRBV19 and TRBJ2-1, with TRBD2 identical over 13 bases. The J segment lost 0 bases and the V segment lost 5 bases, leaving 4 bases of the junction unmatched. This CDR3 contains 17 residues. Germline V gene sequence: CDR1 LNHDA, CDR2 SQIVND (reference sequence). CDR3: CASSLRTSGSSYNEQFF. CDR3 nucleotide sequence: TGTGCCAGTAGTCTACGGACTAGCGGGAGCTCCTACAATGAGCAGTTCTTC.

V and J are TRBV6-6 and TRBJ1-3; D not resolved. V was clipped by 7 bases and J by 7 bases, with 20 bases between them. This CDR3 has 15 residues. Germline CDR1 and CDR2: MNHNY and SVGAGI (reference sequence). This CDR3 reads CASTDSAGSRNTIYF. The DNA for the CDR3 is TGTGCCAGCACCGACTCGGCGGGCAGTAGGAACACCATATATTTT.

This clone has a single count. The junction departs from the called germline gene at one end, perhaps through a read error. V and J are TRBV6-6 and TRBJ1-4, with TRBD1 matching 9 bases. CDR1 MNHNY and CDR2 SVGAGI come from the germline V gene (reference sequence). The CDR3 consists of 14 residues. The CDR3 DNA reads as TGTGCCAGCAGGACCGGGACAGGGAATGAAAAACTTTTTTTT. It is translated as CASRTGTGNEKLFF.

The rearrangement joins TRBV9 to TRBJ2-1; the match to TRBD1 covers 11 bases. Germline CDR1 is SGDLS and CDR2 is YYNGEE. Unmatched junction bases numbered 4, after V lost 3 bases and J lost 8 bases. This CDR3 is 14 amino acids long. The CDR3 protein is CASSADRGLYEQFF. The DNA of the CDR3 is TGTGCCAGCAGCGCGGACAGGGGGCTATATGAGCAGTTCTTC.

The CDR3 protein is CASSKGQGSNEQYF. DNA of the CDR3: TGTGCCAGCTCCAAGGGACAGGGCTCTAACGAGCAGTACTTC. The chain couples TRBV18 to TRBJ2-7; 9 nucleotides align to TRBD1. Losses at the gene ends were 6 bases for V and 5 bases for J; bases not matched to a gene: 8. Germline CDR1 and CDR2: KGHSH and LQKENI. The CDR3 has 14 residues. The complete variable domain, with remaining parts taken from reference TRBV18 and TRBJ2-7, reads NAGVMQNPRHLVRRRGQEARLRCSPMKGHSHVYWYRQLPEEGLKFMVYLQKENIIDESGMPKERFSAEFPKEGPSILRIQQVVRGDSAAYFCASSKGQGSNEQYFGPGTRLTVT.

Only a few counts were recorded for this clone. The chain couples TRBV9 to TRBJ1-1; D may be TRBD1 (6 bases). Per germline, CDR1 SGDLS and CDR2 YYNGEE. There are 13 residues in the CDR3. V lost 0 bases and J 10 bases, leaving 13 bases between the germline ends. This CDR3 reads CASSVEPGQPAFF. The DNA for the CDR3 is TGTGCCAGCAGCGTAGAACCCGGACAGCCAGCTTTCTTT.

As regards this clone: The sample contains more than one DNA sequence encoding this CDR3. This chain uses TRBV28 with TRBJ2-3; no clear D gene. Germline V gives CDR1 MDHEN, CDR2 SYDVKM. The CDR3 sequence is 13 residues long. V was cut by 3 bases and J by 0 bases, with 4 bases left in between. The CDR3 DNA reads as TGTGCCAGCAGTTTGCAGAGCACAGATACGCAGTATTTT. This codes for CASSLQSTDTQYF.

This clone has a single count. The V gene is TRBV2, the J gene TRBJ2-3, with TRBD2 matching 9 bases. CDR1 and CDR2 (germline): SNHLY, FYNNEI. The J segment lost 5 bases and the V segment lost 4 bases, leaving 10 bases of the junction unmatched. CDR3 length: 16 residues. CDR3 region: CASSGRLAGWVDTQYF. CDR3 in DNA: TGTGCCAGCAGTGGACGGCTAGCGGGGTGGGTAGATACGCAGTATTTT.

A single count supports this clone. The DNA of the CDR3 is TGTGCCAGCAGTGAGTCCGGGACTGGCTCCTACGAGCAGTACTTC. Translated: CASSESGTGSYEQYF. The chain has TRBV6-1 and TRBJ2-7, with D tentatively TRBD2 (6 bases). V dropped 3 bases and J dropped 0 bases, with 12 bases sitting between them. Germline CDR1 reads MNHNS; CDR2 reads SASEGT. CDR3 length: 15 amino acids.

This chain joins TRBV5-1 and TRBJ2-3, with 7 bases identical to TRBD1. CDR1 and CDR2 (germline): SGHRS, YFSETQ. CDR3 length equals 15 residues. J gave up 2 bases and V 2 bases, and 5 bases lay outside the gene matches. This CDR3 reads CASSFGQANTDTQYF. The CDR3 DNA is TGCGCCAGCAGCTTTGGACAGGCGAACACAGATACGCAGTATTTT.

The J gene is TRBJ2-3, the V gene TRBV7-7; the match to TRBD2 covers 7 bases. The length of the CDR3 is 17 residues. Germline V gene sequence: CDR1 SSHAT, CDR2 FNYEAQ (reference sequence). Trimming took 1 base from V and 1 from J; bases not matched to a gene: 8. As DNA, the CDR3 is TGTGCCAGCAGCTTAGGGGCTAGCGGTAGGGGCACAGATACGCAGTATTTT. Translating it yields CASSLGASGRGTDTQYF.

The chain uses TRBV19 and TRBJ2-1; D is possibly TRBD1 (6 bases). With 7 bases removed from V and 4 bases from J, the gap between germline ends came to 20 bases. CDR1 is LNHDA, CDR2 SQIVND, per germline (reference sequence). This CDR3 has 16 amino acids. The CDR3 region has the DNA TGTGCCAGTACCGCTACTTTCGGGACAATATACAATGAGCAGTTCTTC. Translated: CASTATFGTIYNEQFF.

J is TRBJ1-1 and V is TRBV2; D remains unclear. CDR3 length: 13 amino acids. V lost 8 bases and J lost 0, with 10 bases in between. From germline, CDR1 is SNHLY and CDR2 FYNNEI. In DNA form, the CDR3 reads TGTGCCAGCCAACCCGACATGAACACTGAAGCTTTCTTT. Protein: CASQPDMNTEAFF.

V usage is TRBV9 and J usage is TRBJ1-4, with 8 bases that match TRBD1. Losses at the gene ends were 2 bases for V and 4 bases for J; bases not matched to a gene: 7. CDR1 and CDR2 (germline): SGDLS, YYNGEE. The CDR3 sequence is 16 residues long. Here the CDR3 DNA reads TGTGCCAGCAGCGTCAGGATACAGGGGGATAATGAAAAACTGTTTTTT. The encoded protein is CASSVRIQGDNEKLFF.

V gene TRBV6-4 combines with J gene TRBJ1-1; 11 bases fit TRBD1. The V gene end was trimmed by 5 bases and the J gene end by 5 bases; junction bases not matched to a gene: 10. The CDR3 runs 16 residues. CDR1 and CDR2 (germline): MRHNA, SNTAGT. The CDR3 DNA reads as TGTGCCAGCAGTCCAGGACAGGGGGCTAAGGTGACTGAAGCTTTCTTT. Its protein is CASSPGQGAKVTEAFF.

V usage is TRBV5-4 and J usage is TRBJ1-1; D remains ambiguous. The germline V and J ends were trimmed by 2 bases and 3 bases, with 20 bases remaining between them. The length of the CDR3 is 17 residues. Germline V gene sequence: CDR1 SGHNT, CDR2 YYREEE (reference sequence). The CDR3 spells CASSLSIGSIGDTEAFF. CDR3 DNA sequence: TGTGCCAGCAGCTTAAGCATCGGGAGCATCGGGGACACTGAAGCTTTCTTT.

This clone was seen more than once but under ten times. In DNA, the CDR3 is TGTGCCATCGTGGACAGGGAGTTTGAGGCTTTCTTT. As protein: CAIVDREFEAFF. The chain carries TRBV28 and TRBJ1-1; 8 bases fit TRBD1. CDR3 length: 12 amino acids. From germline, CDR1 is MDHEN and CDR2 SYDVKM. J lost 11 bases, V lost 10 bases, and 12 bases had no gene match.

The chain couples TRBV11-3 to TRBJ2-2, with 8 nucleotides matching TRBD1. Looked up from germline, CDR1 is SGHNT and CDR2 is YENEEA. This CDR3 spans 17 amino acids. V shed 3 bases and J 4 bases; nucleotides not matched to a gene: 10. CDR3 sequence reads: CASSLAKDREGTGELFF. In DNA form, the CDR3 reads TGTGCCAGCAGCTTGGCCAAGGACAGGGAAGGCACCGGGGAGCTGTTTTTT.

V usage is TRBV11-3 and J usage is TRBJ1-1; D is perhaps TRBD1 (5 bases). V dropped 5 bases and J dropped 2 bases, with 15 bases sitting between them. The CDR3 has 15 residues. Germline CDR1 SGHNT, CDR2 YENEEA. The DNA for the CDR3 is TGTGCCAGCAGCCGGGGGGGAGGGAGTAACACTGAAGCTTTCTTT. Encoded protein: CASSRGGGSNTEAFF.

This rearrangement joins TRBV30 to TRBJ2-6; possibly TRBD2 for D (7 bases). Germline CDR1 and CDR2: GTSNPN and SVGIG (reference sequence). This CDR3 has 18 amino acids. Trimming left V 3 bases short and J 2 bases short, with 20 bases between. Written as DNA, the CDR3 is TGTGCCTGGAGGGAAACTGCCGGGGGGCGGGCTGGGGCCAACGTCCTGACTTTC. Protein product: CAWRETAGGRAGANVLTF.

V usage is TRBV7-9 and J usage is TRBJ1-1; 8 bases are shared with TRBD1. The germline V gene has CDR1 SEHNR and CDR2 FQNEAQ (reference sequence). Germline trimming cut 3 bases from V and 6 bases from J; bases unmatched to any gene: 3. The CDR3 spans 13 residues. This CDR3 is CASSLQGAAEAFF. The CDR3 DNA follows: TGTGCCAGCAGCTTGCAGGGGGCGGCTGAAGCTTTCTTT.

V and J are TRBV2 and TRBJ2-4, with D possibly being TRBD2 (6 bases). CDR1 is SNHLY and CDR2 is FYNNEI in the germline V gene. CDR3 length equals 11 residues. The V end was cut by 3 bases, the J end by 9 bases, with 6 bases between. CDR3 in amino acids: CASSEGGIQYF. CDR3 DNA: TGTGCCAGCAGTGAGGGAGGCATTCAGTACTTC.